Listed here are 2 T cell receptor beta chains from one sample, sequenced in a study of shared clonotypes between healthy human individuals (TCRdb year 2020). Library prep was done by the immunoSEQ multiplex PCR assay. TCRdb retrieved this table from immuneACCESS and kept in-frame rearrangements only. Not all clones are present; in checked studies, unresolved V genes account for under half, and no reason is known for the remainder. A total of 2 million to 2.5 million clones appear in this sample, about 92% of them only once. The ten largest clones add up to 0.35% to 0.45% of the sample. Material: naive CD4+ T cells from PBMCs. According to the study, the label for this sample's cell subset or site signals: CD45RA+ positively selected. Receptors originate from a man younger than 35 in good health. Some clones in this sample may be carry-over from other donors' samples.

Points on this clone: Additional DNA sequences in this sample encode the identical CDR3. V usage is TRBV7-3 and J usage is TRBJ2-5; perhaps TRBD1 as D (7 bases). Trimming shortened V by 2 bases and J by 5 bases, and 12 bases separated the two germline ends. The CDR3 consists of 14 residues. Germline V gene sequence: CDR1 SGHTA, CDR2 FQGTGA. DNA of the CDR3: TGTGCCAGCAGCTTATCAGGGGGGCAGGAGACCCAGTACTTC. This translates into CASSLSGGQETQYF.

This clone was observed a few times. V is TRBV9 and J is TRBJ1-1, with D possibly TRBD1 on 6 matching bases. Trimming removed 5 bases at V and 4 bases at J, with 15 bases between. CDR1 is SGDLS, CDR2 YYNGEE, per germline. CDR3 size: 14 residues. This chain's CDR3 is CASSSTGQSTEAFF. CDR3 bases: TGTGCCAGCAGTTCGACAGGTCAGAGCACTGAAGCTTTCTTT.